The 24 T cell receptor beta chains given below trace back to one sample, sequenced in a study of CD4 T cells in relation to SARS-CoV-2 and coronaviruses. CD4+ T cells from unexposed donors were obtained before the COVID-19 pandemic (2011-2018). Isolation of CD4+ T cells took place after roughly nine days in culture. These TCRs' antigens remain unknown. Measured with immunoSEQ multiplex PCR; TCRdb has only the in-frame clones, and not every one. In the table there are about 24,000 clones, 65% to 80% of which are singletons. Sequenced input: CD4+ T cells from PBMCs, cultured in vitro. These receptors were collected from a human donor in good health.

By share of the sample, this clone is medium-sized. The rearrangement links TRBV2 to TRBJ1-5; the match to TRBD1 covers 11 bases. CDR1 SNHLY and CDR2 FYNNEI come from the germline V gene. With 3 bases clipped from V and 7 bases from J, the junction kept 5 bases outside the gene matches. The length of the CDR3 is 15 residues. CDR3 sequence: CASSDRTGGRQPQHF. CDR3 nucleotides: TGTGCCAGCAGTGACCGGACAGGGGGCAGGCAGCCCCAGCATTTT.

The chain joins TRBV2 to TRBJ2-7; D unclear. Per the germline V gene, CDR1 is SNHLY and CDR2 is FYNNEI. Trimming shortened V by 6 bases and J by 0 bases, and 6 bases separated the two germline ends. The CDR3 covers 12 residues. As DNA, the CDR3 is TGTGCCAGCAGCCTCAGCTCCTACGAGCAGTACTTC. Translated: CASSLSSYEQYF. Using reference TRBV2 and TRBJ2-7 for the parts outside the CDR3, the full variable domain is EPEVTQTPSHQVTQMGQEVILRCVPISNHLYFYWYRQILGQKVEFLVSFYNNEISEKSEIFDDQFSVERPDGSNFTLKIRSTKLEDSAMYFCASSLSSYEQYFGPGTRLTVT.

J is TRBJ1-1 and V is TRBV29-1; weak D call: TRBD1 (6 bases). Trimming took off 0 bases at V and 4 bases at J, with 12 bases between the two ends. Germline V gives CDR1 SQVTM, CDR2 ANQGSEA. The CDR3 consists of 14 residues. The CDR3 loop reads CSVEDQGLATEAFF. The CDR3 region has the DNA TGCAGCGTTGAAGATCAGGGGTTGGCCACTGAAGCTTTCTTT.

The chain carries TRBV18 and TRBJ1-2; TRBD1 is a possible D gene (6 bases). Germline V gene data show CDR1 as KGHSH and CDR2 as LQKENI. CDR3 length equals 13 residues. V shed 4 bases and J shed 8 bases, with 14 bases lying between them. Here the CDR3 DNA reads TGTGCCAGCTCACGACAGGACAGTCAGGGCTACACCTTC. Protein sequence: CASSRQDSQGYTF.

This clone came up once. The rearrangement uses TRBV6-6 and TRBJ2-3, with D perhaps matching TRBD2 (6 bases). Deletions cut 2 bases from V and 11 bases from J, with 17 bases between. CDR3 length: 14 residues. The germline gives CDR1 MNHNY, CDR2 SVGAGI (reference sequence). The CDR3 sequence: CASSYQKVLAWQYF. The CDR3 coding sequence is TGTGCCAGCAGTTACCAAAAGGTTCTAGCGTGGCAGTATTTT.

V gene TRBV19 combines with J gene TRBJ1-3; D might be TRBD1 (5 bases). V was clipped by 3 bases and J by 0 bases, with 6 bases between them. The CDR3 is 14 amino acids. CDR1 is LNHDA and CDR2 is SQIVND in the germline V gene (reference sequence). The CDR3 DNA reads TGTGCCAGTAGTATGACAGTCTCTGGAAACACCATATATTTT. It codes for CASSMTVSGNTIYF.

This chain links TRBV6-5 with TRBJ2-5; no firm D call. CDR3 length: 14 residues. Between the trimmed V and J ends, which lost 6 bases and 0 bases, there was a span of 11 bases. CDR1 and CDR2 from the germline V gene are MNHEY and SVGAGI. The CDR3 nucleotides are TGTGCCAGCAGCAGACACCTGTACCAAGAGACCCAGTACTTC. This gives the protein CASSRHLYQETQYF.

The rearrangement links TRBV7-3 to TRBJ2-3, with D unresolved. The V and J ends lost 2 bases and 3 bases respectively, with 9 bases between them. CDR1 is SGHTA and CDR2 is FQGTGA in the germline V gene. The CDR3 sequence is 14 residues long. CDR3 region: CASSLSPRTDTQYF. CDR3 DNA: TGTGCCAGCAGCTTATCTCCCAGGACAGATACGCAGTATTTT.

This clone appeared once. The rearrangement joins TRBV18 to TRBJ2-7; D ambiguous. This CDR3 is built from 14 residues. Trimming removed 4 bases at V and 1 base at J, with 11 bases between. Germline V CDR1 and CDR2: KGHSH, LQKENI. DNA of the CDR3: TGTGCCAGCTCACTTTCGGACGGATCCTACGAGCAGTACTTC. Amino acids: CASSLSDGSYEQYF.

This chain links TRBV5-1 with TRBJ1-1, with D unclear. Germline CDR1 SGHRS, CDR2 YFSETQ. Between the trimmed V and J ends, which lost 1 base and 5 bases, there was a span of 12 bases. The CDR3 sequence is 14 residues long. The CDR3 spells CASSLLRGGTEAFF. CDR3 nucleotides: TGCGCCAGCAGCTTGCTACGCGGTGGTACTGAAGCTTTCTTT. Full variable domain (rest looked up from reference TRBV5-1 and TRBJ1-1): KAGVTQTPRYLIKTRGQQVTLSCSPISGHRSVSWYQQTPGQGLQFLFEYFSETQRNKGNFPGRFSGRQFSNSRSEMNVSTLELGDSALYLCASSLLRGGTEAFFGQGTRLTVV.

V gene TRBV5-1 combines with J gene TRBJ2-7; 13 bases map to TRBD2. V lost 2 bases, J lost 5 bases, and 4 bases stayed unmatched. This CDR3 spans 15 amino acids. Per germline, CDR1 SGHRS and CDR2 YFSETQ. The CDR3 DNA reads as TGCGCCAGCAGCTTAAAAGGGACTAGCGGGAACGAGCAGTACTTC. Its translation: CASSLKGTSGNEQYF.

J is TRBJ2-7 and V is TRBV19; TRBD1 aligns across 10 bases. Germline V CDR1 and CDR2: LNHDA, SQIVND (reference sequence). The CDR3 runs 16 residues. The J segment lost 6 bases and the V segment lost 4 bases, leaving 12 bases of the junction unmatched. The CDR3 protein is CASSTTTGQGSGEQYF. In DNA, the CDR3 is TGTGCCAGTAGTACTACAACGGGACAGGGGTCGGGCGAGCAGTACTTC.

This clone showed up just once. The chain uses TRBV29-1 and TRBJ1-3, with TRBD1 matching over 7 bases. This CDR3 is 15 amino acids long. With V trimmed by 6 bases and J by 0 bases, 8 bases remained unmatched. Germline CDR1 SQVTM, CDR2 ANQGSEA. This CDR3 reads CSVTGAGPSGNTIYF. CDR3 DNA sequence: TGCAGCGTCACAGGGGCAGGTCCCTCTGGAAACACCATATATTTT.

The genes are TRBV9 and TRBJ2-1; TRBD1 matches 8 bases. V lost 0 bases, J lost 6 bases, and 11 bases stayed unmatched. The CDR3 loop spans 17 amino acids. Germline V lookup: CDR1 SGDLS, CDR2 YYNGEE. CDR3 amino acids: CASSVGVGAGGRNEQFF. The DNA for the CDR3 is TGTGCCAGCAGCGTAGGGGTCGGGGCAGGGGGCCGCAATGAGCAGTTCTTC.

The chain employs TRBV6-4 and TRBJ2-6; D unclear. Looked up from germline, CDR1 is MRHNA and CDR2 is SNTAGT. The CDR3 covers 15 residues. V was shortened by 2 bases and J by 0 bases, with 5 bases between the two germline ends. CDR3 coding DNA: TGTGCCAGCAGTGACGACAACTCTGGGGCCAACGTCCTGACTTTC. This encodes CASSDDNSGANVLTF.

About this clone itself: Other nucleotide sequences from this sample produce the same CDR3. Here the CDR3 DNA reads TGTGCCAGCAGGCGGGGGACAGGGGGCCTGTACGAGCAGTACTTC. Amino acids: CASRRGTGGLYEQYF. V is TRBV27 and J is TRBJ2-7; 12 nucleotides agree with TRBD1. The length of the CDR3 is 15 residues. After removal of 6 bases from V and 4 bases from J, the junction contained 7 bases not matched to a gene. Per the germline V gene, CDR1 is MNHEY and CDR2 is SMNVEV (reference sequence).

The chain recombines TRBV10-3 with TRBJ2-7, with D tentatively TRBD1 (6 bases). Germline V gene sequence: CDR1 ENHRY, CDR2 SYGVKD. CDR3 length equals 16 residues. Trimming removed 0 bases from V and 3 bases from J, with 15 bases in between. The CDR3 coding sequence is TGTGCCATCAGTGAGTCGGCAGGGGCAGGGAGCTACGAGCAGTACTTC. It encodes CAISESAGAGSYEQYF.

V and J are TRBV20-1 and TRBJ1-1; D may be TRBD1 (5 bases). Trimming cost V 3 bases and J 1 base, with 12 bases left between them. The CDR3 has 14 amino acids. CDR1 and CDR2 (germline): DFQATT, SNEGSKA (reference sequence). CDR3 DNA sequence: TGCAGTGCTAGTTTCGACGGGGGGAACACTGAAGCTTTCTTT. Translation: CSASFDGGNTEAFF.

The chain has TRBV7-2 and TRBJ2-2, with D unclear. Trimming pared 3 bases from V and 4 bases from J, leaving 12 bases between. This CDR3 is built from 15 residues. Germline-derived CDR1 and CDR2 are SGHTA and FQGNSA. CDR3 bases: TGTGCCAGCAGCTTGGCCGATCATGTCACCGGGGAGCTGTTTTTT. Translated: CASSLADHVTGELFF.

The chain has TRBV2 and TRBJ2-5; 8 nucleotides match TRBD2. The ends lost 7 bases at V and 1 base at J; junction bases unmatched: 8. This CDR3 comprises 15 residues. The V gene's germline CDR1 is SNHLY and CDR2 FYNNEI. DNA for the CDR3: TGTGCCAGCACTTGGGTAGCGGGGACCCAAGAGACCCAGTACTTC. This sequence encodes CASTWVAGTQETQYF.

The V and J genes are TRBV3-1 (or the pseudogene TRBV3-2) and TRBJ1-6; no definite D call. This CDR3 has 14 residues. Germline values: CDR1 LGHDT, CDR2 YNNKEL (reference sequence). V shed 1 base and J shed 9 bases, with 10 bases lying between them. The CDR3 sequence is CASSQVGEGSPLHF. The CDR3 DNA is TGTGCCAGCAGCCAAGTCGGGGAGGGTTCACCCCTCCACTTT.

The CDR3 here is CASSSVRGGGRGYEQYF. The CDR3, as DNA: TGTGCCAGCAGCTCCGTTCGGGGGGGCGGAAGGGGATACGAGCAGTACTTC. The genes are TRBV5-6 and TRBJ2-7; 8 positions agree with TRBD2. Looked up from germline, CDR1 is SGHDT and CDR2 is YYEEEE. This CDR3 has 17 residues. V shed 3 bases and J 4 bases; nucleotides not matched to a gene: 15.

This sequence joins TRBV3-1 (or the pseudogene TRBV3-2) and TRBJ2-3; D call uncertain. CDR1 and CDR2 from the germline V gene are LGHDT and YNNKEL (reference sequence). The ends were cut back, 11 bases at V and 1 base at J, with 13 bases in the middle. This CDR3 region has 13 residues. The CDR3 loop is CASQALGTDTQYF. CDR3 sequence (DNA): TGTGCCTCCCAGGCGCTGGGCACAGATACGCAGTATTTT.

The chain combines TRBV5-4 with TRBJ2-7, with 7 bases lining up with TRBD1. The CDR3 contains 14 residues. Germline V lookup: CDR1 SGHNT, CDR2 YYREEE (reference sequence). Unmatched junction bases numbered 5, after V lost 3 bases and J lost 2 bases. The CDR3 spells CASSSRDRAYEQYF. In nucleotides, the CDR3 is TGTGCCAGCAGCTCCCGGGACAGAGCCTACGAGCAGTACTTC. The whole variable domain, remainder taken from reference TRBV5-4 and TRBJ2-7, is ETGVTQSPTHLIKTRGQQVTLRCSSQSGHNTVSWYQQALGQGPQFIFQYYREEENGRGNFPPRFSGLQFPNYSSELNVNALELDDSALYLCASSSRDRAYEQYFGPGTRLTVT.